Each of the 19 T cell receptor beta chains below was sequenced from the same sample in a study of blood T cell repertoires in COVID-19. Generated by immunoSEQ multiplex PCR, the TCRdb table keeps only in-frame clones and is missing some. The sample carries about 330,000 clones, 92% recorded once. Material for sequencing was PBMCs or T cells enriched from blood (not recorded which). The receptor set was obtained from a woman in her 30s who had recovered from COVID-19.

The V and J genes are TRBV6-5 and TRBJ1-6; no definite D call. There are 16 residues in the CDR3. The V gene's germline CDR1 is MNHEY and CDR2 SVGAGI. Between the trimmed V and J ends, which lost 3 bases and 0 bases, there was a span of 9 bases. CDR3 nucleotides: TGTGCCAGCAGTTATGGGCTTAGCTCCTATAATTCACCCCTCCACTTT. It is translated as CASSYGLSSYNSPLHF.

The chain combines TRBV11-3 with TRBJ2-5; 12 positions agree with TRBD1. Germline loops: CDR1 SGHNT, CDR2 YENEEA. V lost 5 bases, J lost 5 bases, and 6 bases stayed unmatched. CDR3 length: 15 residues. The CDR3 loop reads CASSPGQGAGETQYF. The CDR3 nucleotides read TGTGCCAGCAGCCCGGGACAGGGGGCTGGGGAGACCCAGTACTTC.

J is TRBJ2-6 and V is TRBV19; D is ambiguous. Deletions cut 6 bases from V and 0 bases from J, with 3 bases between. Germline V CDR1 and CDR2: LNHDA, SQIVND (reference sequence). The CDR3 runs 13 residues. CDR3 region: CASSFSGANVLTF. Here the CDR3 DNA reads TGTGCCAGTAGCTTCTCTGGGGCCAACGTCCTGACTTTC.

This chain uses TRBV24-1 with TRBJ2-3; D unresolved. Trimming took 3 bases from V and 8 from J, leaving 11 bases between them. This CDR3 is 13 amino acids long. Germline values: CDR1 KGHDR, CDR2 SFDVKD. CDR3 bases: TGTGCCACCAGTGATGACCGACTCTTTACGCAGTATTTT. It specifies CATSDDRLFTQYF.

V is TRBV30 and J is TRBJ2-1; 12 bases fit TRBD2. This CDR3 region has 17 residues. The J segment lost 8 bases and the V segment lost 5 bases, leaving 16 bases of the junction unmatched. In germline, CDR1 is GTSNPN, CDR2 SVGIG (reference sequence). As DNA, the CDR3 is TGTGCCTGGGCGACTCCCCATGCTAGCGGGGGGGCGGATGAGCAGTTCTTC. It yields the protein CAWATPHASGGADEQFF.

The rearrangement links TRBV2 to TRBJ2-1, with D tentatively TRBD1 (5 bases). Deletions cut 4 bases from V and 8 bases from J, with 24 bases between. This CDR3 has 17 residues. From germline, CDR1 is SNHLY and CDR2 FYNNEI. CDR3 DNA sequence: TGTGCCAGCAGTGCGTTTCGACGAGGATTCCCCAGGGATGAGCAGTTCTTC. This translates into CASSAFRRGFPRDEQFF.

This clone was recorded once. V gene TRBV7-8 combines with J gene TRBJ1-5; D is unclear. V lost 5 bases to trimming and J lost 1 base, with 12 bases between them. Germline V gene data show CDR1 as SGHVS and CDR2 as FQNEAQ. The CDR3 contains 15 residues. The CDR3 loop is CASSIGRQSNQPQHF. Here the CDR3 DNA reads TGTGCCAGCAGCATTGGGCGCCAGAGCAATCAGCCCCAGCATTTT.

The chain carries TRBV27 and TRBJ1-1; TRBD1 matches 10 bases. This CDR3 contains 18 residues. With 2 bases clipped from V and 2 bases from J, the junction kept 11 bases outside the gene matches. Per the germline V gene, CDR1 is MNHEY and CDR2 is SMNVEV (reference sequence). CDR3 sequence (DNA): TGTGCCAGCAGTTTAGGGACACCGGGACAGGGGTTAAACACTGAAGCTTTCTTT. The encoded protein is CASSLGTPGQGLNTEAFF.

The V gene is TRBV6-2 or TRBV6-3, the J gene TRBJ2-4, with 9 bases matching TRBD1. V was clipped by 2 bases and J by 5 bases; unmatched bases: 4. From germline, CDR1 is MNHEY and CDR2 SVGEGT. This CDR3 has 15 residues. The CDR3 region is CASSYRTGAQNIQYF. The CDR3 nucleotides are TGTGCCAGCAGTTACAGGACAGGGGCCCAAAACATTCAGTACTTC.

V usage is TRBV20-1 and J usage is TRBJ1-6, with a tentative D call TRBD1 (5 bases). CDR3 length: 14 residues. Germline CDR1 and CDR2: DFQATT and SNEGSKA (reference sequence). V gave up 3 bases and J gave up 7 bases, with 13 bases separating them. Here the CDR3 DNA reads TGCAGTGCTAGTGGTGGGGCGGGAAATTCACCCCTCCACTTT. Translation: CSASGGAGNSPLHF.

The chain has TRBV12-3 or TRBV12-4 and TRBJ1-1, with 8 bases fitting TRBD1. The CDR3 consists of 13 residues. V was pared by 5 bases and J by 9 bases, with 8 bases of the junction left unmatched. The CDR3 DNA is TGTGCCAGCAGTCATACAGGGGGGGCGAAAGCTTTCTTT. Encoded protein: CASSHTGGAKAFF.

In its sample, this clone was seen once. DNA of the CDR3: TGTGCCAGCAGCGAGCGACAGGGTGCCTCACCCCTCCACTTT. Amino acid sequence: CASSERQGASPLHF. The rearrangement uses TRBV13 and TRBJ1-6; TRBD1 matches 7 bases. Germline CDR1 PRHDT, CDR2 FYEKMQ (reference sequence). Losses at the gene ends were 5 bases for V and 10 bases for J; bases not matched to a gene: 8. CDR3 length: 14 residues.

CDR3 sequence reads: CASSSLAGVYNEQFF. The CDR3 nucleotides read TGTGCCAGCAGCTCACTAGCGGGCGTATACAATGAGCAGTTCTTC. V and J are TRBV5-4 and TRBJ2-1; TRBD2 matches at 9 bases. CDR1 and CDR2 from the germline V gene are SGHNT and YYREEE (reference sequence). Trimming cost V 3 bases and J 4 bases; bases outside gene matches: 5. The CDR3 is 15 amino acids.

The rearrangement joins TRBV11-2 to TRBJ2-7, with a tentative D call TRBD1 (5 bases). This CDR3 comprises 15 residues. Trimming removed 8 bases at V and 0 bases at J, with 17 bases between. Looked up from germline, CDR1 is SGHAT and CDR2 is FQNNGV. Written as DNA, the CDR3 is TGTGCCAGCTCCGACAGTAGGTCCCTCTCCTACGAGCAGTACTTC. Protein product: CASSDSRSLSYEQYF.

The CDR3 loop is CASSGQINTGELFF. CDR3 in DNA: TGTGCCAGCAGCGGCCAGATCAACACCGGGGAGCTGTTTTTT. V gene TRBV9 combines with J gene TRBJ2-2; D gene ambiguous. The V gene lost 3 bases and the J gene lost 2 bases, with 8 bases spanning the gap. The V gene's germline CDR1 is SGDLS and CDR2 YYNGEE. CDR3 length: 14 amino acids.

The chain couples TRBV4-3 to TRBJ2-7; TRBD2 is a possible D gene (6 bases). The CDR3 has 15 residues. Trimming pared 1 base from V and 4 bases from J, leaving 14 bases between. Germline values: CDR1 LGHNA, CDR2 YSLEER. CDR3 bases: TGCGCCAGCAGCCAAGCGTTTGGAGGGCTTTACGAGCAGTACTTC. Protein product: CASSQAFGGLYEQYF.

The CDR3 region has the DNA TGTGCCAGCACCCCTGCACAGCCCTACGAGCAGTACTTC. Residues: CASTPAQPYEQYF. The J gene is TRBJ2-7, the V gene TRBV7-8, with D unclear. This CDR3 has 13 residues. Deletions cut 7 bases from V and 2 bases from J, with 12 bases between. Germline CDR1 SGHVS, CDR2 FQNEAQ.

The chain links TRBV3-1 (or the pseudogene TRBV3-2) to TRBJ1-2; 9 nucleotides match TRBD1. The junction had 10 bases not matched to a gene; V was cut back by 4 bases and J by 4 bases. Germline values: CDR1 LGHDT, CDR2 YNNKEL (reference sequence). The CDR3 is 16 amino acids. The CDR3 loop is CASSPGQGPFGYGYTF. The CDR3 DNA is TGTGCCAGCAGCCCGGGACAGGGCCCTTTCGGCTATGGCTACACCTTC.

The chain carries TRBV5-4 and TRBJ2-6, with TRBD1 matching 8 bases. Germline V lookup: CDR1 SGHNT, CDR2 YYREEE (reference sequence). V was pared by 2 bases and J by 4 bases, with 5 bases of the junction left unmatched. The CDR3 spans 16 residues. This chain's CDR3 is CASSLRTGTGANVLTF. The CDR3 DNA sequence: TGTGCCAGCAGCTTAAGGACAGGGACAGGGGCCAACGTCCTGACTTTC.